These 28 T cell receptor beta chains originate from one sample sequenced in a study of shared clonotypes between healthy human individuals. Clones were read by immunoSEQ multiplex PCR, and TCRdb kept only the in-frame ones, dropping some. The data contain 400,000 to 550,000 clones, less than 80% of them singletons. Material for sequencing was PBMCs. The source is a woman in her forties in good health. Some clones in this sample may be carry-over from other donors' samples.

The V gene is TRBV28, the J gene TRBJ2-3; D not certain. Looked up from germline, CDR1 is MDHEN and CDR2 is SYDVKM. V lost 2 bases and J 1 base, leaving 4 bases between the germline ends. The CDR3 has 13 amino acids. CDR3 region: CASSLRGTDTQYF. In DNA, the CDR3 is TGTGCCAGCAGTTTACGGGGCACAGATACGCAGTATTTT.

The V call is TRBV7-3, the J call TRBJ2-1; D may be TRBD2 (5 bases). Germline CDR1 reads SGHTA; CDR2 reads FQGTGA. V lost 1 base, J lost 2 bases, and 9 bases lay in between. There are 15 residues in the CDR3. The DNA for the CDR3 is TGTGCCAGCAGCTTAAGATTGACTACCTACAATGAGCAGTTCTTC. Protein sequence: CASSLRLTTYNEQFF.

Only a few counts were recorded for this clone. V and J are TRBV19 and TRBJ2-1; D ambiguous. CDR1 is LNHDA, CDR2 SQIVND, per germline (reference sequence). V lost 1 base and J lost 14, with 15 bases in between. This CDR3 has 13 amino acids. CDR3 DNA: TGTGCCAGTAGTATAGGTCTAGATTTGAAAGAGTTCTTC. It is translated as CASSIGLDLKEFF.

This clone was counted a few times. Other nucleotide sequences in the sample specify the same CDR3. J is TRBJ1-3 and V is TRBV18; D is undetermined. Trimming shortened V by 2 bases and J by 1 base, and 6 bases separated the two germline ends. The CDR3 length is 14 residues. Germline CDR1 is KGHSH and CDR2 is LQKENI. The CDR3 protein is CASSPGSSGNTIYF. DNA for the CDR3: TGTGCCAGCTCACCAGGGTCGTCTGGAAACACCATATATTTT. The full variable domain, completed using reference TRBV18 and TRBJ1-3, is NAGVMQNPRHLVRRRGQEARLRCSPMKGHSHVYWYRQLPEEGLKFMVYLQKENIIDESGMPKERFSAEFPKEGPSILRIQQVVRGDSAAYFCASSPGSSGNTIYFGEGSWLTVV.

A remark on this clone: One end of the junction does not line up with germline, which may come from a read error. The chain is built from TRBV19 and TRBJ2-3; weak D call: TRBD2 (6 bases). Germline values: CDR1 LNHDA, CDR2 SQIVND (reference sequence). The CDR3 is 12 residues long. CDR3 residues: CASRVWGLRIFF. As DNA, the CDR3 is TGTGCCAGTAGGGTTTGGGGACTGCGAATTTTTTTT.

This clone was picked up one time. The gene calls are TRBV18 and TRBJ2-7, with TRBD2 identical over 8 bases. V gave up 2 bases and J gave up 2 bases; unmatched junction bases: 5. CDR1 KGHSH and CDR2 LQKENI come from the germline V gene. The CDR3 is 15 amino acids. In DNA, the CDR3 is TGTGCCAGCTCACCAAATGGCGGGAGGACCTACGAGCAGTACTTC. This translates into CASSPNGGRTYEQYF.

The V call is TRBV11-3, the J call TRBJ2-6; D not certain. This CDR3 is built from 15 residues. V was clipped by 5 bases and J by 4 bases, with 12 bases between them. The V gene's germline CDR1 is SGHNT and CDR2 YENEEA. DNA of the CDR3: TGTGCCAGCAGCCCAGGATCCACCGGGGCCAACGTCCTGACTTTC. This codes for CASSPGSTGANVLTF.

The chain recombines TRBV2 with TRBJ1-1, with D possibly being TRBD1 (6 bases). The CDR3 has 12 residues. Trimming stripped 6 bases from V and 4 bases from J, with 9 bases between. Germline V CDR1 and CDR2: SNHLY, FYNNEI. As DNA, the CDR3 is TGTGCCAGCAGGTCACAGGGCACTGAAGCTTTCTTT. Its protein is CASRSQGTEAFF.

The rearrangement uses TRBV27 and TRBJ2-7; 9 positions match TRBD2. There are 15 residues in the CDR3. Germline V gene data show CDR1 as MNHEY and CDR2 as SMNVEV (reference sequence). Losses at the gene ends were 2 bases for V and 6 bases for J; bases not matched to a gene: 8. The CDR3 sequence: CASSLRVAGELEQYF. DNA for the CDR3: TGTGCCAGCAGTTTACGAGTAGCGGGAGAACTCGAGCAGTACTTC.

The rearrangement links TRBV5-1 to TRBJ1-4, with a weak D call TRBD1 (6 bases). This CDR3 is 14 amino acids long. Between the trimmed V and J ends, which lost 2 bases and 7 bases, there was a span of 12 bases. Per germline, CDR1 SGHRS and CDR2 YFSETQ. The CDR3 DNA is TGCGCCAGCAGCTTCGGGGGGCAGAGTGAAAAACTGTTTTTT. It translates to CASSFGGQSEKLFF.

The chain carries TRBV18 and TRBJ2-1; 15 bases line up with TRBD2. Losses at the gene ends were 4 bases for V and 4 bases for J; bases not matched to a gene: 2. The CDR3 runs 16 residues. CDR1 and CDR2 (germline): KGHSH, LQKENI. The CDR3, as DNA: TGTGCCAGCTCACGCGGGACTAGCGGGGGGTACAATGAGCAGTTCTTC. Encoded protein: CASSRGTSGGYNEQFF.

The rearrangement uses TRBV5-1 and TRBJ2-1; TRBD1 matches 8 bases. Losses at the gene ends were 4 bases for V and 2 bases for J; bases not matched to a gene: 5. This CDR3 is 15 amino acids long. Germline CDR1 SGHRS, CDR2 YFSETQ. The CDR3 nucleotides are TGCGCCAGCAGCCAGGACAGGGCCGCCTACAATGAGCAGTTCTTC. It is translated as CASSQDRAAYNEQFF. The whole variable domain, remainder taken from reference TRBV5-1 and TRBJ2-1, is KAGVTQTPRYLIKTRGQQVTLSCSPISGHRSVSWYQQTPGQGLQFLFEYFSETQRNKGNFPGRFSGRQFSNSRSEMNVSTLELGDSALYLCASSQDRAAYNEQFFGPGTRLTVL.

The J gene is TRBJ2-3, the V gene TRBV2; D gene unclear. Trimming left V 2 bases short and J 0 bases short, with 9 bases between. Germline CDR1 is SNHLY and CDR2 is FYNNEI. The CDR3 runs 15 residues. The CDR3 bases are TGTGCCAGCAGTGAATGGGTGCAAAGCACAGATACGCAGTATTTT. Its protein product is CASSEWVQSTDTQYF.

This rearrangement joins TRBV5-1 to TRBJ1-4, with D tentatively TRBD1 (5 bases). The length of the CDR3 is 15 residues. Per germline, CDR1 SGHRS and CDR2 YFSETQ. Deletions cut 3 bases from V and 3 bases from J, with 12 bases between. The CDR3 region is CASSSSPGANEKLFF. The CDR3 DNA reads as TGCGCCAGCAGCTCATCCCCGGGGGCTAATGAAAAACTGTTTTTT.

A single count supports this clone. The chain employs TRBV9 and TRBJ2-1; D is unresolved. The CDR3 loop spans 15 amino acids. V lost 0 bases and J 0 bases, leaving 7 bases between the germline ends. The germline gives CDR1 SGDLS, CDR2 YYNGEE. CDR3 coding DNA: TGTGCCAGCAGCGTAGAATGGGACTCCTACAATGAGCAGTTCTTC. It is translated as CASSVEWDSYNEQFF.

This clone was counted a few times. This chain joins TRBV27 and TRBJ2-1, with 12 bases lining up with TRBD2. Looked up from germline, CDR1 is MNHEY and CDR2 is SMNVEV (reference sequence). The CDR3 sequence is 16 residues long. V shed 6 bases and J 6 bases; nucleotides not matched to a gene: 9. The CDR3 here is CASSTLAGGGPNEQFF. The CDR3 DNA sequence: TGTGCCAGCAGCACACTAGCGGGAGGAGGACCCAATGAGCAGTTCTTC.

This clone was observed once. The V and J genes are TRBV6-5 and TRBJ2-1, with 8 bases matching TRBD1. With V trimmed by 10 bases and J by 4 bases, 9 bases remained unmatched. This CDR3 is built from 14 residues. Germline CDR1 MNHEY, CDR2 SVGAGI. The CDR3 spells CATLGQGPYNEQFF. The CDR3, as DNA: TGTGCCACCCTCGGACAGGGTCCGTACAATGAGCAGTTCTTC.

This chain uses TRBV10-3 with TRBJ2-7; perhaps TRBD2 as D (7 bases). The length of the CDR3 is 14 residues. Between the trimmed V and J ends, which lost 2 bases and 3 bases, there was a span of 11 bases. CDR1 is ENHRY, CDR2 SYGVKD, per germline. CDR3 amino acids: CAISEGRGLYEQYF. The DNA of the CDR3 is TGTGCCATCAGTGAGGGGCGGGGGCTCTACGAGCAGTACTTC.

This rearrangement joins TRBV29-1 to TRBJ2-5, with TRBD2 matching over 7 bases. This CDR3 region has 16 residues. Germline loops: CDR1 SQVTM, CDR2 ANQGSEA. V lost 7 bases to trimming and J lost 5 bases; unmatched junction nucleotides: 19. This CDR3 reads CSATSRTRLGGETQYF. In DNA form, the CDR3 reads TGCAGCGCTACCTCCCGGACTAGACTGGGCGGGGAGACCCAGTACTTC.

This clone was seen a single time. The rearrangement uses TRBV25-1 and TRBJ2-2; 8 bases are shared with TRBD1. Germline CDR1 MGHDK, CDR2 SYGVNS. The CDR3 runs to 17 residues. V lost 1 base and J lost 4; bases outside the gene matches: 8. This CDR3 is CASSESDRGSSTGELFF. CDR3 in DNA: TGTGCCAGCAGTGAATCAGACAGGGGCTCAAGCACCGGGGAGCTGTTTTTT. The full variable domain, its missing parts supplied by reference TRBV25-1 and TRBJ2-2, is EADIYQTPRYLVIGTGKKITLECSQTMGHDKMYWYQQDPGMELHLIHYSYGVNSTEKGDLSSESTVSRIRTEHFPLTLESARPSHTSQYLCASSESDRGSSTGELFFGEGSRLTVL.

Concerning this clone itself: A far larger clone is only one base removed, so a read error is likely. This chain links TRBV30 with TRBJ1-5; weak D call: TRBD1 (6 bases). CDR1 GTSNPN and CDR2 SVGIG come from the germline V gene (reference sequence). The CDR3 is 13 residues long. Here the CDR3 reads CAWSRGNGQHQHF. The CDR3 nucleotides read TGTGCCTGGAGTAGGGGGAACGGGCAGCACCAGCATTTT.

The rearrangement links TRBV18 to TRBJ2-5, with a tentative D call TRBD1 (6 bases). The CDR3 has 15 amino acids. V dropped 2 bases and J dropped 2 bases, with 12 bases sitting between them. Germline CDR1 reads KGHSH; CDR2 reads LQKENI. The CDR3 DNA reads as TGTGCCAGCTCACCAAAGACAGGCCGTCAAGAGACCCAGTACTTC. The encoded protein is CASSPKTGRQETQYF.

This sequence joins TRBV11-2 and TRBJ1-2, with 8 positions matching TRBD1. With V trimmed by 6 bases and J by 6 bases, 15 bases remained unmatched. The CDR3 length is 16 residues. In germline, CDR1 is SGHAT, CDR2 FQNNGV. Written as DNA, the CDR3 is TGTGCCAGCAGTCAAATAGAGGGGACAGGATCACATGGCTACACCTTC. Residues: CASSQIEGTGSHGYTF.

V is TRBV19 and J is TRBJ2-1; 9 bases match TRBD2. This CDR3 spans 19 amino acids. J lost 6 bases, V lost 3 bases, and 18 bases had no gene match. Looked up from germline, CDR1 is LNHDA and CDR2 is SQIVND (reference sequence). The CDR3 region has the DNA TGTGCCAGTAGTATCTCTTTAATAGCGGGAGCCAAAAATGCCAATGAGCAGTTCTTC. It translates to CASSISLIAGAKNANEQFF.

This chain connects TRBV5-5 to TRBJ2-5, with TRBD2 identical over 11 bases. The CDR3 is 13 residues long. Germline V lookup: CDR1 SGHKS, CDR2 YYEKEE (reference sequence). The ends lost 8 bases at V and 2 bases at J; junction bases unmatched: 2. CDR3: CASTSGSQETQYF. The DNA of the CDR3 is TGTGCCAGTACTAGCGGGAGTCAAGAGACCCAGTACTTC.

The chain joins TRBV6-6 to TRBJ2-2; TRBD2 aligns across 12 bases. Germline V lookup: CDR1 MNHNY, CDR2 SVGAGI (reference sequence). Trimming removed 5 bases from V and 4 bases from J; junction bases left unmatched: 2. The CDR3 covers 15 residues. CDR3 protein: CASSGLAGPTGELFF. As DNA, the CDR3 is TGTGCCAGCAGTGGACTAGCGGGACCCACCGGGGAGCTGTTTTTT.

J is TRBJ2-1 and V is TRBV14; D could derive from TRBD1 or TRBD2 (5 bases each). Germline V gene data show CDR1 as SGHDN and CDR2 as FVKESK. Between the trimmed V and J ends, which lost 4 bases and 9 bases, there was a span of 13 bases. This CDR3 is built from 13 residues. The CDR3 protein is CASSPVRGTEQFF. The DNA for the CDR3 is TGTGCCAGCAGCCCCGTTCGAGGGACTGAGCAGTTCTTC.

The J gene is TRBJ2-3, the V gene TRBV10-3, with 10 bases aligning to TRBD1. CDR3 size: 14 residues. Germline CDR1 reads ENHRY; CDR2 reads SYGVKD. V shed 3 bases and J 8 bases; nucleotides not matched to a gene: 5. The CDR3 DNA is TGTGCCATCAGTGACGGGACAGGGGAAGGTACGCAGTATTTT. It codes for CAISDGTGEGTQYF.